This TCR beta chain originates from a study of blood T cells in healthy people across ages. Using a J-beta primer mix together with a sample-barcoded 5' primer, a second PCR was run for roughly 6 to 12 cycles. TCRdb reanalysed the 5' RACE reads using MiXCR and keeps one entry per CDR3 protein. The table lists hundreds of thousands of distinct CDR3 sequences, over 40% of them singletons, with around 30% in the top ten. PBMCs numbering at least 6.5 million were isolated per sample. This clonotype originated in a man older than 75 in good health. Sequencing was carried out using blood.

Here the CDR3 reads CATSDLHRGPPGELFF. Here the CDR3 DNA reads TGTGCCACCAGTGATTTGCATCGAGGCCCCCCCGGGGAGCTGTTTTTT. This chain joins TRBV24-1 and TRBJ2-2; D is undetermined. The CDR3 covers 16 residues. Germline V gives CDR1 KGHDR, CDR2 SFDVKD. V was trimmed by 0 bases and J by 6 bases, leaving 13 bases between them.